This T cell receptor beta chain was profiled in a study of shared clonotypes between healthy human individuals. Study conclusions and caveats: When compared with the clonotypes that were shared by all four sorted-subset donors, the non-shared clonotypes turned out to have lower generation probabilities. On the whole, naive subsets had larger estimated richness than memory subsets had.

The V gene's germline CDR1 is SGHRS and CDR2 YFSETQ. CDR3 length: 16 amino acids. Trimming took 6 bases from V and 2 from J, leaving 21 bases between them. On sorted subsets, replicate PCRs used about 180 ng DNA, or around 30,000 T cell genomes. Assay: immunoSEQ multiplex PCR; the TCRdb copy retains only in-frame clones and omits some. The table includes roughly 2,300,000 clones, around 92% detected once. Concerning this clone: Its antigen is not known.

Sequencing used naive CD4+ T cells from PBMCs. The subset here: CD45RA+ positively selected. The chain couples TRBV5-1 to TRBJ2-7; a weak D match, TRBD1 (6 bases). This sequence was found in a man between 18 and 35 years old in good health. Some clones in this sample may be carry-over from other donors' samples. CDR3 sequence reads: CASTTDTGISAYEQYF. CDR3 sequence (DNA): TGCGCCAGCACTACAGACACAGGGATTTCAGCCTACGAGCAGTACTTC. The full variable domain, in which reference TRBV5-1 and TRBJ2-7 provide the parts outside the CDR3, is KAGVTQTPRYLIKTRGQQVTLSCSPISGHRSVSWYQQTPGQGLQFLFEYFSETQRNKGNFPGRFSGRQFSNSRSEMNVSTLELGDSALYLCASTTDTGISAYEQYFGPGTRLTVT.